A selection of T cell receptor beta chains follows, all from one sample in a study of cytomegalovirus exposure and HLA in healthy donors. Assay used: immunoSEQ multiplex PCR; TCRdb lists only in-frame clones, some missing. The sample contains 190,000 or so clones, roughly four fifths of which appear only once. Sequences were obtained from PBMCs. These TCRs come from a man aged 45 to 65 in good health and CMV-seronegative. Each CDR3 is given with its conserved first and last residue. D genes are given only for firm matches. Rows may omit the clone size; those that give it use once, few, many or a size class.

CDR3 DNA,CDR3 protein,D gene,V gene,J gene,clone size
TGTGCCAGAAGCCCTGGGCGGCGGGGCACTGAAGCTTTCTTT,CARSPGRRGTEAFF,.,TRBV5-3,TRBJ1-1,once
TGTGCCAGCAACCTAGGAGATACGCAGTATTTT,CASNLGDTQYF,.,TRBV11-2,TRBJ2-3,.
TGTGCCAGCTCACCATGGGGGCCGGTTAACAATGAGCAGTTCTTC,CASSPWGPVNNEQFF,.,TRBV18,TRBJ2-1,.
TGTGCCAGCAGCTTGGCCCTTCGGGAGCGATTCGAGCAGTACTTC,CASSLALRERFEQYF,.,TRBV5-6,TRBJ2-7,.
TGCGCCAGCAGTCAATCGTTTCAGGGGGCTACCCAAGTGGGCGAAGAGACCCAGTACTTC,CASSQSFQGATQVGEETQYF,TRBD1,TRBV23-1,TRBJ2-5,few
TGTGCCAGCAGCCTTCAGGGGGCTGGTGAAGCTTTCTTT,CASSLQGAGEAFF,TRBD1,TRBV7-2,TRBJ1-1,.
TGTGCCAGTAGGCGGACAGGACCAGCTAGCACAGATACGCAGTATTTT,CASRRTGPASTDTQYF,TRBD1,TRBV19,TRBJ2-3,.
TGCGCCAGCCAGCCCGCGACAGGGGTCCACGAGCAGTACTTC,CASQPATGVHEQYF,TRBD1,TRBV5-1,TRBJ2-7,.
TGTGCCAGCAGTTTGCCGGGAGGTACCGGGGAGCTGTTTTTT,CASSLPGGTGELFF,TRBD2,TRBV28,TRBJ2-2,once
TGTGCCAGCGCCGAAATCATGCGGGCTTTCTTT,CASAEIMRAFF,.,TRBV7-9,TRBJ1-1,.
TGCAGCGTTGAAGATCATCAGGGTGCCAAAAACATTCAGTACTTC,CSVEDHQGAKNIQYF,.,TRBV29-1,TRBJ2-4,.